This T cell receptor beta chain was profiled in a study of T cells after yellow fever vaccination. Germline V gene sequence: CDR1 MGHRA, CDR2 YSYEKL. CDR3 length: 16 residues. J was trimmed by 5 bases and V by 1 base; bases with no gene match: 7. MiXCR was run by TCRdb on the 5' RACE reads, yielding one entry per CDR3 protein. Here the sample spans more than 45,000 distinct CDR3 sequences, about 5% being singletons. The TCR comes from a man aged 18-30 years who received the YFV17D yellow fever vaccine. The chain couples TRBV4-1 to TRBJ1-4; TRBD1 matches 7 bases. The sequenced sample was PBMCs, either bulk or a sorted T-cell subset (CD4+, CD8+, memory, or dextramer-sorted; not recorded which), obtained on the day of the yellow fever booster vaccination. The chain's CDR3 is CASSQGQGNINEKLFF. CDR3 sequence (DNA): TGCGCCAGCAGCCAAGGACAGGGCAACATAAATGAAAAACTGTTTTTT.